Included here is one TCR beta chain sequence, with context. What it binds is unknown. The CDR3 runs 15 residues. Per the germline V gene, CDR1 is MRHNA and CDR2 is SNTAGT. V dropped 3 bases and J dropped 2 bases, with 12 bases sitting between them. Relapse was seen in all patients after autologous stem cell transplantation, and brentuximab vedotin exposure was variable. These data belong to a study of PD-1 blockade in classical Hodgkin lymphoma. Study findings and constraints: TCR diversity at baseline was reported to be reduced in newly diagnosed patients relative to healthy donors.

Sequencing was performed with immunoSEQ multiplex PCR; in TCRdb, only in-frame clones are kept and a portion is missing. The data hold fewer than 55,000 clones, with 88% observed a single time. The chain is built from TRBV6-4 and TRBJ2-3; D may be TRBD2 (5 bases). The starting material was peripheral blood mononuclear cells (PBMCs), obtained at baseline. This receptor was obtained from a human donor with classical Hodgkin lymphoma. CDR3 DNA sequence: TGTGCCAGCAGTGAAGGGCTAGCTGACACAGATACGCAGTATTTT. This codes for CASSEGLADTDTQYF.